This entry is about one T cell receptor (beta chain). Its specificity is unknown. There are 16 residues in the CDR3. V was clipped by 1 base and J by 2 bases, with 13 bases between them. From germline, CDR1 is MNHNY and CDR2 SVGAGI (reference sequence). This record belongs to a study of neoadjuvant nivolumab and ipilimumab in lung cancer. The repertoire was sequenced with immunoSEQ multiplex PCR; TCRdb's copy has only in-frame clones and lacks some. The profile covers 15,000 to 20,000 clones, with 76% appearing a single time and roughly 8% taken by the ten largest. Findings of the study overall: Blood richness before therapy tracked richness in tumors resected after neoadjuvant therapy. A small number of samples were TCR sequenced. Compared with tumor-adjacent uninvolved lung, resected tumors showed greater richness and clonality. TCR clonality did not significantly correlate with pathologic tumor regression.

This sample comprised tumor tissue, obtained after neoadjuvant nivolumab, alone or with ipilimumab, at or shortly before surgery. This rearrangement joins TRBV6-6 to TRBJ2-3; a weak D match, TRBD2 (7 bases). The clonotype originates from an adult with non-small cell lung cancer. CDR3 in DNA: TGTGCCAGCAGTTACTGGGGGGGCCGAGCCACAGATACGCAGTATTTT. The encoded protein is CASSYWGGRATDTQYF.